The next 26 T cell receptor beta chains were all read from a single sample in a study of blood T cell repertoires in COVID-19. Assay used: immunoSEQ multiplex PCR; TCRdb lists only in-frame clones, some missing. The sample consists of approximately 400,000 clones, 89% of them appearing once. The sample taken for sequencing was peripheral blood. The receptors were gathered from a man in his forties or fifties with acute or convalescent COVID-19.

This chain links TRBV7-3 with TRBJ1-1; D ambiguous. Germline loops: CDR1 SGHTA, CDR2 FQGTGA. The CDR3 has 13 residues. V was cut by 2 bases and J by 4 bases, with 8 bases left in between. CDR3 nucleotide sequence: TGTGCCAGCAGCTTAGGACTAGGCACTGAAGCTTTCTTT. Amino acid sequence: CASSLGLGTEAFF.

The V gene is TRBV28, the J gene TRBJ1-2; TRBD1 is a possible D gene (6 bases). Germline CDR1 is MDHEN and CDR2 is SYDVKM. The CDR3 is 16 residues long. Between the trimmed V and J ends, which lost 3 bases and 1 base, there was a span of 15 bases. The CDR3 reads CASSLRTVRLNYGYTF. In nucleotides, the CDR3 is TGTGCCAGCAGTTTGAGGACAGTCCGACTTAACTATGGCTACACCTTC.

V usage is TRBV6-1 and J usage is TRBJ1-5; D unclear. The CDR3 has 16 residues. V dropped 1 base and J dropped 3 bases, with 13 bases sitting between them. Germline assignment: CDR1 MNHNS and CDR2 SASEGT. The CDR3 DNA reads as TGTGCCAGCAGTGAAGTTGGCAGAACATACAATCAGCCCCAGCATTTT. Residues: CASSEVGRTYNQPQHF.

The chain employs TRBV18 and TRBJ2-3, with a weak D call TRBD2 (6 bases). The V end was cut by 2 bases, the J end by 0 bases, with 9 bases between. Germline V lookup: CDR1 KGHSH, CDR2 LQKENI. The CDR3 runs to 15 residues. CDR3 residues: CASSPASASTDTQYF. The CDR3 nucleotides read TGTGCCAGCTCACCAGCTAGCGCCAGCACAGATACGCAGTATTTT. Filled out from reference TRBV18 and TRBJ2-3, the complete variable domain reads NAGVMQNPRHLVRRRGQEARLRCSPMKGHSHVYWYRQLPEEGLKFMVYLQKENIIDESGMPKERFSAEFPKEGPSILRIQQVVRGDSAAYFCASSPASASTDTQYFGPGTRLTVL.

The rearrangement uses TRBV10-3 and TRBJ2-2; 16 bases fit TRBD2. Trimming at V came to 7 bases and at J to 7 bases, leaving 6 bases not matched to a gene. The CDR3 sequence is 16 residues long. Germline V gene lookup returns CDR1 ENHRY and CDR2 SYGVKD. The DNA of the CDR3 is TGTGCCATCACCGCGGGGACTAGCGGGAGGGGCGGGGAGCTGTTTTTT. Translated: CAITAGTSGRGGELFF.

This clone was seen once. J is TRBJ2-3 and V is TRBV5-6, with TRBD2 identical over 8 bases. The CDR3 runs 15 residues. Looked up from germline, CDR1 is SGHDT and CDR2 is YYEEEE. Germline trimming cut 1 base from V and 5 bases from J; bases unmatched to any gene: 6. The CDR3 spells CASSLSYREGDTQYF. The CDR3, as DNA: TGTGCCAGCAGCTTGTCCTACCGGGAGGGAGATACGCAGTATTTT.

For this clone: The junction shows a germline mismatch at one end, possibly a read error. This sequence joins TRBV7-7 and TRBJ2-1; 8 bases agree with TRBD2. The germline CDR1 and CDR2 sequences are SSHAT and FNYEAQ (reference sequence). The CDR3 is 15 amino acids. CDR3 sequence reads: CASSLAGRGFNEQFF. The DNA for the CDR3 is TGTGCTAGCAGCTTAGCGGGGCGGGGGTTCAATGAGCAGTTCTTC.

The V call is TRBV6-5, the J call TRBJ1-4, with D possibly being TRBD1 (6 bases). The CDR3 runs to 16 residues. The V and J ends lost 4 bases and 4 bases respectively, with 16 bases between them. CDR1 and CDR2 (germline): MNHEY, SVGAGI. CDR3 bases: TGTGCCAGCAGTTCGACAGGTGCTGCCGTTAATGAAAAACTGTTTTTT. This encodes CASSSTGAAVNEKLFF.

This chain uses TRBV7-8 with TRBJ2-1, with TRBD2 matching 13 bases. Germline CDR1 and CDR2: SGHVS and FQNEAQ. The V gene end was trimmed by 1 base and the J gene end by 15 bases; junction bases not matched to a gene: 6. This CDR3 has 14 residues. As DNA, the CDR3 is TGTGCCAGCAGCTTAGAGGGACTAGCGGGGTCGCGGTTCTTC. Its protein product is CASSLEGLAGSRFF.

This chain connects TRBV20-1 to TRBJ1-3; D remains unclear. In germline, CDR1 is DFQATT, CDR2 SNEGSKA (reference sequence). The V gene lost 3 bases and the J gene lost 8 bases, with 5 bases spanning the gap. The CDR3 contains 10 residues. The CDR3 spells CSASADTIYF. For the CDR3, the DNA is TGCAGTGCTAGTGCCGACACCATATATTTT.

This clone was counted a single time. The chain recombines TRBV27 with TRBJ1-4, with unresolved D. Trimming removed 8 bases at V and 2 bases at J, with 12 bases between. Germline V gives CDR1 MNHEY, CDR2 SMNVEV (reference sequence). The CDR3 length is 14 residues. Written as DNA, the CDR3 is TGTGCCAGCTCCGCAGCGCGGACTAATGAAAAACTGTTTTTT. Encoded protein: CASSAARTNEKLFF. Variable domain in full (rest from reference TRBV27 and TRBJ1-4): EAQVTQNPRYLITVTGKKLTVTCSQNMNHEYMSWYRQDPGLGLRQIYYSMNVEVTDKGDVPEGYKVSRKEKRNFPLILESPSPNQTSLYFCASSAARTNEKLFFGSGTQLSVL.

CDR3 DNA: TGTGCCAGCAGCGAAAGAAGGGGGGGAACCTACGAGCAGTACTTC. Encoded protein: CASSERRGGTYEQYF. J is TRBJ2-7 and V is TRBV5-4; D possibly corresponds to TRBD2 (7 bases). With 4 bases removed from V and 2 bases from J, the gap between germline ends came to 16 bases. The CDR3 covers 15 residues. Germline CDR1 SGHNT, CDR2 YYREEE (reference sequence).

This chain uses TRBV12-5 with TRBJ2-3; TRBD1 agrees at 7 bases. V shed 4 bases and J 2 bases; nucleotides not matched to a gene: 9. Germline CDR1 reads LGHNT; CDR2 reads FRNRAP. The CDR3 has 16 amino acids. CDR3 nucleotide sequence: TGTGCTAGTGGTTCTTTTCAGGGACAGATCACAGATACGCAGTATTTT. Translation gives CASGSFQGQITDTQYF.

J is TRBJ2-5 and V is TRBV6-5; 7 bases agree with TRBD1. Germline values: CDR1 MNHEY, CDR2 SVGAGI. The ends lost 6 bases at V and 4 bases at J; junction bases unmatched: 5. The CDR3 runs 13 residues. In DNA form, the CDR3 reads TGTGCCAGCAGGGCGACAGGGAGAGAGACCCAGTACTTC. Translation gives CASRATGRETQYF.

This clone showed up just a few times. The chain links TRBV5-1 to TRBJ2-1, with 11 bases aligning to TRBD2. The germline gives CDR1 SGHRS, CDR2 YFSETQ. V trimming: 2 bases; J trimming: 8 bases; junction bases outside the gene matches: 6. There are 15 residues in the CDR3. The CDR3 DNA sequence: TGCGCCAGCAGCTTAAGACTAGCGGGAAGCGATGAGCAGTTCTTC. This codes for CASSLRLAGSDEQFF.

This chain joins TRBV25-1 and TRBJ2-5; D is uncertain. The CDR3 is made up of 10 amino acids. Germline V gene data show CDR1 as MGHDK and CDR2 as SYGVNS. Deletions cut 8 bases from V and 5 bases from J, with 6 bases between. CDR3 residues: CASSSETQYF. In nucleotides, the CDR3 is TGTGCCAGCTCTTCCGAGACCCAGTACTTC.

This sequence joins TRBV28 and TRBJ1-2; D call uncertain. Trimming removed 2 bases from V and 7 bases from J, with 8 bases in between. The V gene's germline CDR1 is MDHEN and CDR2 SYDVKM. The CDR3 totals 12 residues. The DNA of the CDR3 is TGTGCCAGCAGTTTAATGCAGGTTGGCTACACCTTC. Translated: CASSLMQVGYTF.

The chain carries TRBV28 and TRBJ2-7, with a possible D match to TRBD1 (5 bases). CDR3 length: 13 residues. Between the trimmed V and J ends, which lost 6 bases and 3 bases, there was a span of 12 bases. Germline V gene data show CDR1 as MDHEN and CDR2 as SYDVKM. Here the CDR3 DNA reads TGTGCCAGCAGCCCACAGGTACTCTACGAGCAGTACTTC. This sequence encodes CASSPQVLYEQYF.

The chain carries TRBV29-1 and TRBJ1-1, with TRBD1 matching 7 bases. The CDR3 sequence is 11 residues long. Germline CDR1 and CDR2: SQVTM and ANQGSEA. With V trimmed by 8 bases and J by 1 base, 1 base remained unmatched. The CDR3 DNA is TGCAGCACAGGGGAGAACACTGAAGCTTTCTTT. Encoded protein: CSTGENTEAFF.

The chain combines TRBV28 with TRBJ2-7; 11 positions agree with TRBD2. Germline V gene data show CDR1 as MDHEN and CDR2 as SYDVKM. This CDR3 region has 15 residues. The V gene end was trimmed by 1 base and the J gene end by 5 bases; junction bases not matched to a gene: 4. For the CDR3, the DNA is TGTGCCAGCAGTTTATCTTTAGCGGGGGGGCACGAGCAGTACTTC. It yields the protein CASSLSLAGGHEQYF.

This rearrangement joins TRBV28 to TRBJ2-1; the match to TRBD2 covers 8 bases. V shed 6 bases and J 4 bases; nucleotides not matched to a gene: 11. CDR1 and CDR2 (germline): MDHEN, SYDVKM. The CDR3 consists of 16 residues. CDR3 sequence: CASRSLSPGGYNEQFF. CDR3 bases: TGTGCCAGCAGGTCCCTATCACCGGGGGGGTACAATGAGCAGTTCTTC.

The chain has TRBV12-5 and TRBJ1-3; D unclear. V was pared by 3 bases and J by 0 bases, with 6 bases between. CDR1 is LGHNT, CDR2 FRNRAP, per germline. CDR3 length: 14 residues. The CDR3 loop is CASGFRSSGNTIYF. The CDR3 bases are TGTGCTAGTGGTTTTCGGTCCTCTGGAAACACCATATATTTT.

This rearrangement joins TRBV6-5 to TRBJ1-1; D call uncertain. Germline assignment: CDR1 MNHEY and CDR2 SVGAGI. V dropped 0 bases and J dropped 6 bases, with 8 bases sitting between them. This CDR3 has 13 residues. Written as DNA, the CDR3 is TGTGCCAGCAGTTACTCGTGGGAGGCTGAAGCTTTCTTT. Protein: CASSYSWEAEAFF.

This rearrangement joins TRBV6-5 to TRBJ1-1; the D is unclear. The V gene's germline CDR1 is MNHEY and CDR2 SVGAGI. V lost 7 bases and J 3 bases, leaving 18 bases between the germline ends. This CDR3 comprises 15 residues. This CDR3 reads CASTFLSGSHTEAFF. The CDR3 nucleotides read TGTGCCAGCACCTTCCTTTCTGGGAGCCACACTGAAGCTTTCTTT.

With respect to this clone: Other DNA sequences of this sample code for an identical CDR3. This sequence joins TRBV27 and TRBJ2-7; TRBD1 matches 9 bases. V dropped 4 bases and J dropped 5; count of bases not matched to a gene: 9. The germline V gene has CDR1 MNHEY and CDR2 SMNVEV (reference sequence). The CDR3 runs to 15 residues. The CDR3 sequence is CASSSPGQGIDEQYF. For the CDR3, the DNA is TGTGCCAGCAGTTCCCCGGGACAGGGTATCGACGAGCAGTACTTC.

This chain uses TRBV12-3 or TRBV12-4 with TRBJ2-1; D uncertain. This CDR3 spans 13 amino acids. The V end lost 5 bases, the J end lost 4 bases, and 9 bases lay between the germline ends. The CDR3 region is CASSHFPYNEQFF. In DNA, the CDR3 is TGTGCCAGCAGTCACTTTCCATACAATGAGCAGTTCTTC.